The clone carrying this T cell receptor beta chain showed up many times. The data originate from a study of CD8 T cells in ankylosing spondylitis. Each CDR3 protein is one row after TCRdb ran MiXCR on the 5' RACE reads. The repertoire consists of 200,000 or so distinct CDR3 sequences, with 15% to 20% occurring once and the leading ten covering roughly 4%. The V and J ends lost 7 bases and 3 bases, in that order; junction bases with no gene match: 11. CDR3 length: 15 residues. Germline CDR1 and CDR2: MDHEN and SYDVKM. This receptor was identified in a male donor between 5 and 35 years old with ankylosing spondylitis or in good health (not recorded which). The sample taken for sequencing was blood, either unsorted or a sorted T cell fraction (not recorded which). The rearrangement joins TRBV28 to TRBJ1-2; 7 bases map to TRBD1. CDR3 nucleotides: TGTGCCAGCACGCGAGGGGGCGGTGGGGACTATGGCTACACCTTC. Translated, it gives CASTRGGGGDYGYTF.